The T cell receptor beta chain described here comes from a study of blood T cell repertoires in COVID-19. Study background: Samples representing acute and convalescent COVID-19 were sourced from the United States, Italy and Spain. In each case, the material was cDNA or gDNA derived from T cells, B-cell-depleted T cells, or PBMCs.

In the source study's methods: Quantification of nucleated cells was approximated via reference gene primer amplification. The assay was immunoSEQ multiplex PCR, and TCRdb's table has in-frame clones only and misses some. V and J calls and clone size are copied from that table; D and trimming were computed from the DNA. The sample includes under 150,000 clones, around 87% of them seen just once. The CDR3 has 14 residues. Looked up from germline, CDR1 is SGHRS and CDR2 is YFSETQ. Trimming at V came to 3 bases and at J to 2 bases, leaving 5 bases not matched to a gene. Material for sequencing was peripheral blood. The chain uses TRBV5-1 and TRBJ2-7; TRBD2 agrees at 7 bases. The sequence derives from a man aged 45-65 years with acute or convalescent COVID-19. The CDR3 reads CASSSSGNPYEQYF. The CDR3 nucleotides read TGCGCCAGCAGCTCCAGCGGGAATCCCTACGAGCAGTACTTC.